The source of this T cell receptor beta chain is a study of T cell responses to AZD1222 COVID-19 vaccine. Study as a whole: Doses given second, at about 4 or about 12 weeks, were pooled.

In the case of this clone: No antigen is known for it.

Profiling relied on immunoSEQ multiplex PCR, and the TCRdb table lists in-frame clones only, not all of them. The data hold tens of thousands of clones, with roughly 89% observed a single time. Regarding the study as a whole: The donors showed a predominance of white British ancestry and of females, with possible underestimation of clonal diversity. Among spike-specific TCRs, nearly half reportedly target unmutated variant regions. Scientists sampled the repertoires only once the peak T cell response had passed.

Per germline, CDR1 LNHDA and CDR2 SQIVND (reference sequence). The CDR3 extends over 15 amino acids. Trimming removed 5 bases from V and 3 bases from J, with 13 bases in between. The origin of this receptor is an adult in good health. This specimen was peripheral blood, taken on day 0 of AZD1222 vaccination. This rearrangement joins TRBV19 to TRBJ1-4; tentative D call: TRBD1 (6 bases). CDR3 in DNA: TGTGCCAGTAGTCCAGACAGGTCCTCTAATGAAAAACTGTTTTTT. It encodes CASSPDRSSNEKLFF. Full variable domain (rest looked up from reference TRBV19 and TRBJ1-4): DGGITQSPKYLFRKEGQNVTLSCEQNLNHDAMYWYRQDPGQGLRLIYYSQIVNDFQKGDIAEGYSVSREKKESFPLTVTSAQKNPTAFYLCASSPDRSSNEKLFFGSGTQLSVL.